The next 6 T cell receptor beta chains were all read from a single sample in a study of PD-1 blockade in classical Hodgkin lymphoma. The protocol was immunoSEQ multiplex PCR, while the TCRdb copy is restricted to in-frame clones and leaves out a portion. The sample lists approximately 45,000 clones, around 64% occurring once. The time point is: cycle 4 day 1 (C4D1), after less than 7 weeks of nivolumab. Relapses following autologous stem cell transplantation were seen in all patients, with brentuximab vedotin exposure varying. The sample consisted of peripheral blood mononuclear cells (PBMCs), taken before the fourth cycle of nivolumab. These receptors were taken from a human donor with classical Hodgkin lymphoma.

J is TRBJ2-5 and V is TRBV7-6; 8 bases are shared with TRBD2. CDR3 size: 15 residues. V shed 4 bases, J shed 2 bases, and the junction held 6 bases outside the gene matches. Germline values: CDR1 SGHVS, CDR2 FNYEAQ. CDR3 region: CASSYGGDLQETQYF. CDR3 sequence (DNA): TGTGCCAGCAGCTACGGGGGGGATCTTCAAGAGACCCAGTACTTC.

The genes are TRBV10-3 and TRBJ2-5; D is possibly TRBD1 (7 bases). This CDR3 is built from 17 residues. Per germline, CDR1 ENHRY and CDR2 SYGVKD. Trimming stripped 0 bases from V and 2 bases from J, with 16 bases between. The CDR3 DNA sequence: TGTGCCATCAGTGAGTCGTTAGGCAGGGGGAGGCAAGAGACCCAGTACTTC. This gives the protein CAISESLGRGRQETQYF.

The CDR3 protein is CASSAMGQGTPSLYGYTF. The CDR3 DNA reads TGTGCCAGTAGTGCCATGGGACAGGGGACTCCGTCGTTGTATGGCTACACCTTC. The chain combines TRBV19 with TRBJ1-2; 10 bases agree with TRBD1. Trimming took 5 bases from V and 5 from J; bases not matched to a gene: 17. The CDR3 is 18 residues long. In germline, CDR1 is LNHDA, CDR2 SQIVND (reference sequence).

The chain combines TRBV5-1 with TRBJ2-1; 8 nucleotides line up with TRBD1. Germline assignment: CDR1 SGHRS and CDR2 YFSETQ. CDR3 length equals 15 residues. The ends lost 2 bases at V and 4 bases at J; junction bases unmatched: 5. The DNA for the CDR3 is TGCGCCAGCAGCTTCGGACAGGGAGAGTACAATGAGCAGTTCTTC. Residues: CASSFGQGEYNEQFF. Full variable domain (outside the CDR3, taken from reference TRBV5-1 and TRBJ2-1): KAGVTQTPRYLIKTRGQQVTLSCSPISGHRSVSWYQQTPGQGLQFLFEYFSETQRNKGNFPGRFSGRQFSNSRSEMNVSTLELGDSALYLCASSFGQGEYNEQFFGPGTRLTVL.

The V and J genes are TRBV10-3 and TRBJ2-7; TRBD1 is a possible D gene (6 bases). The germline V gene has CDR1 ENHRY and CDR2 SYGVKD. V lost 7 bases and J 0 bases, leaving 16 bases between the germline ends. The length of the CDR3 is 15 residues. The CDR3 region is CAIKLGQGLSYEQYF. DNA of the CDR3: TGTGCCATCAAATTAGGGCAGGGGCTCTCCTACGAGCAGTACTTC.

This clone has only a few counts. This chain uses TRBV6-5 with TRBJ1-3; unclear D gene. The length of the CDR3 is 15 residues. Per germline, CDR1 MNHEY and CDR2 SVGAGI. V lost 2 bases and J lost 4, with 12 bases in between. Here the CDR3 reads CASSYRGLGGNTIYF. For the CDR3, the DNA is TGTGCCAGCAGTTACCGAGGCCTAGGAGGAAACACCATATATTTT.